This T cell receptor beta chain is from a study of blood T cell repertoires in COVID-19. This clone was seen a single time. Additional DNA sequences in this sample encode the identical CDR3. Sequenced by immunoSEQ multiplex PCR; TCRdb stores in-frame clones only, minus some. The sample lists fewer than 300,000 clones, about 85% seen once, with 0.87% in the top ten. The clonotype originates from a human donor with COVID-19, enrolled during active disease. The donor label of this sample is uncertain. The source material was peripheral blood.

Here the CDR3 reads CASSLDRGINQPQHF. CDR3 DNA: TGTGCCAGCAGCCTGGACAGGGGGATCAATCAGCCCCAGCATTTT. The chain recombines TRBV28 with TRBJ1-5; 10 positions match TRBD1. This CDR3 has 15 amino acids. CDR1 and CDR2 (germline): MDHEN, SYDVKM. The trim removed 6 bases at V and 3 bases at J, leaving 5 bases unmatched.